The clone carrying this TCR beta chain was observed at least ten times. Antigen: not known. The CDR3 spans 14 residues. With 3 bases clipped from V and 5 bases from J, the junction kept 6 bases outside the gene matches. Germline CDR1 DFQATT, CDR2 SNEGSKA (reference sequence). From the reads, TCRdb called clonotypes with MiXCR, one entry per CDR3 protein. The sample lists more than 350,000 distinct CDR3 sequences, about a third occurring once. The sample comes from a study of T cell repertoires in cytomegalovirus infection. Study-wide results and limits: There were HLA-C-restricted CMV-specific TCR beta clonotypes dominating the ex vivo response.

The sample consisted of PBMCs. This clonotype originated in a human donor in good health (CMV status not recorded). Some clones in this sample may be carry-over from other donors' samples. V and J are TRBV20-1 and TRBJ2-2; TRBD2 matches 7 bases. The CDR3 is CSARVLAETGELFF. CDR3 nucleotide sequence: TGCAGTGCTAGGGTTCTAGCGGAGACCGGGGAGCTGTTTTTT.